A selection of T cell receptor beta chains follows, all from one sample in a study of cytomegalovirus exposure and HLA in healthy donors. Method: immunoSEQ multiplex PCR; TCRdb's copy keeps in-frame clones and lacks some. Of under 200,000 clones listed, around 79% were seen once; the top ten hold approximately 0.51%. The source material was PBMCs. The source of these receptors is a woman between 45 and 65 years old in good health and CMV-seronegative. Both conserved end residues are part of each CDR3. The D gene is left open where the match is weak. Only some rows state a clone size, as once, few, many or a class for expanded clones.

D: NA
size: NA
V: TRBV27
J: TRBJ1-4
CDR3: CASSVRLQGEKLFF
DNA: TGTGCCAGCAGTGTCAGGCTTCAGGGGGAAAAACTGTTTTTT

D: NA
size: NA
V: TRBV7-2
J: TRBJ2-7
CDR3: CASIGINSYEQYF
DNA: TGTGCCAGCATCGGGATTAACTCCTACGAGCAGTACTTC

D: NA
size: NA
V: TRBV4-1
J: TRBJ2-2
CDR3: CASSHYRENTGELFF
DNA: TGCGCCAGCAGCCATTACCGGGAGAACACCGGGGAGCTGTTTTTT

D: NA
size: NA
V: TRBV6-5
J: TRBJ2-7
CDR3: CASRAPGTYEQYF
DNA: TGTGCCAGCAGGGCCCCCGGGACATACGAGCAGTACTTC

D: NA
size: NA
V: TRBV7-6
J: TRBJ1-3
CDR3: CASSLGGLSGNTIYF
DNA: TGTGCCAGCAGCTTAGGAGGGCTCTCTGGAAACACCATATATTTT

D: NA
size: NA
V: TRBV28
J: TRBJ2-7
CDR3: CASSLPWTEHGEQYF
DNA: TGTGCCAGCAGTTTACCCTGGACTGAACATGGCGAGCAGTACTTC

D: NA
size: NA
V: TRBV7-2
J: TRBJ1-5
CDR3: CASSLSPQGQPQHF
DNA: TGTGCCAGCAGCTTATCCCCTCAGGGTCAGCCCCAGCATTTT

D: TRBD2
size: NA
V: TRBV28
J: TRBJ2-5
CDR3: CASIRTSVKGETQYF
DNA: TGTGCCAGCATCAGGACTAGCGTAAAGGGCGAGACCCAGTACTTC

D: NA
size: NA
V: TRBV7-7
J: TRBJ2-5
CDR3: CASSRGGDQETQYF
DNA: TGTGCCAGCAGCCGCGGAGGGGACCAAGAGACCCAGTACTTC

D: NA
size: NA
V: TRBV5-1
J: TRBJ1-3
CDR3: CASSPQGYGNTIYF
DNA: TGCGCCAGCAGCCCTCAGGGGTATGGAAACACCATATATTTT

D: NA
size: NA
V: TRBV9
J: TRBJ2-6
CDR3: CASSVSSSGANVLTF
DNA: TGTGCCAGCAGCGTTTCCAGCTCTGGGGCCAACGTCCTGACTTTC

D: NA
size: few
V: TRBV12-5
J: TRBJ2-5
CDR3: CASGAEANQETQYF
DNA: TGTGCTAGTGGCGCAGAGGCTAATCAAGAGACCCAGTACTTC

D: NA
size: once
V: TRBV11-3
J: TRBJ1-1
CDR3: CASSHGVLGNTEAFF
DNA: TGTGCCAGCAGCCACGGGGTTTTGGGGAACACTGAAGCTTTCTTT

D: NA
size: NA
V: TRBV7-3
J: TRBJ2-7
CDR3: CASSSAGDYEQYF
DNA: TGTGCCAGCAGCTCGGCAGGGGACTACGAGCAGTACTTC

D: TRBD1
size: NA
V: TRBV30
J: TRBJ2-3
CDR3: CAWTSGTGRLAASTDTQYF
DNA: TGTGCCTGGACCTCCGGGACAGGGAGGTTAGCGGCTTCCACAGATACGCAGTATTTT

D: TRBD2
size: NA
V: TRBV4-1
J: TRBJ2-3
CDR3: CASSQYPTGTSGDTQYF
DNA: TGCGCCAGCAGCCAATACCCTACCGGGACTAGTGGGGATACGCAGTATTTT

D: NA
size: NA
V: TRBV9
J: TRBJ2-7
CDR3: CASSEGGGVGEQYF
DNA: TGTGCCAGCAGCGAGGGTGGAGGGGTCGGCGAGCAGTACTTC

D: TRBD1
size: NA
V: TRBV11-3
J: TRBJ1-1
CDR3: CASSQGQGAFTEAFF
DNA: TGTGCCAGCAGCCAAGGACAGGGGGCGTTCACTGAAGCTTTCTTT

D: NA
size: NA
V: TRBV7-2
J: TRBJ2-1
CDR3: CASSLGQRSNEQFF
DNA: TGTGCCAGCAGCTTAGGGCAGAGGAGCAATGAGCAGTTCTTC

D: NA
size: NA
V: TRBV6-1
J: TRBJ2-3
CDR3: CASSDEVRRARTDTQYF
DNA: TGTGCCAGCAGTGATGAAGTTCGGAGAGCCCGCACAGATACGCAGTATTTT

D: NA
size: NA
V: TRBV5-1
J: TRBJ2-5
CDR3: CASSMDRAQETQYF
DNA: TGCGCCAGCAGCATGGACAGAGCCCAAGAGACCCAGTACTTC

D: NA
size: NA
V: TRBV14
J: TRBJ1-4
CDR3: CASSRTGSGNEKLFF
DNA: TGTGCCAGCAGCAGAACAGGGTCCGGTAATGAAAAACTGTTTTTT

D: TRBD1
size: NA
V: TRBV28
J: TRBJ2-7
CDR3: CASSSTSGTGTYEQYF
DNA: TGTGCCAGCAGTTCAACTTCCGGGACAGGGACCTACGAGCAGTACTTC

D: TRBD1
size: once
V: TRBV7-8
J: TRBJ2-7
CDR3: CASSWEGRGLVYEQYF
DNA: TGTGCCAGCAGCTGGGAAGGCAGGGGGTTGGTCTACGAGCAGTACTTC

D: NA
size: few
V: TRBV5-6
J: TRBJ2-3
CDR3: CASSLRQPYGPQYF
DNA: TGTGCCAGCAGCCTCAGACAGCCTTACGGTCCGCAGTATTTT

D: NA
size: NA
V: TRBV2
J: TRBJ1-1
CDR3: CASTWTANTEAFF
DNA: TGTGCCAGCACCTGGACAGCGAACACTGAAGCTTTCTTT

D: TRBD1
size: NA
V: TRBV28
J: TRBJ1-4
CDR3: CASKFARTGTINEKLFF
DNA: TGTGCCAGCAAATTTGCCCGGACAGGAACCATTAATGAAAAACTGTTTTTT

D: NA
size: NA
V: TRBV5-5
J: TRBJ2-7
CDR3: CASRKDRSYEQYF
DNA: TGTGCCAGCAGGAAGGACAGAAGCTACGAGCAGTACTTC

D: TRBD1
size: few
V: TRBV9
J: TRBJ1-2
CDR3: CASSSDRDDCYTF
DNA: TGTGCCAGCAGTTCGGACAGGGATGATTGCTACACCTTC

D: NA
size: few
V: TRBV5-4
J: TRBJ2-1
CDR3: CASSLRDHEQFF
DNA: TGTGCCAGCAGCTTGAGAGATCATGAGCAGTTCTTC

D: NA
size: NA
V: TRBV29-1
J: TRBJ2-7
CDR3: CSVEVQGPQGGYEQYF
DNA: TGCAGCGTTGAAGTTCAAGGCCCCCAGGGGGGCTACGAGCAGTACTTC

D: TRBD1
size: once
V: TRBV14
J: TRBJ1-2
CDR3: CASSKTLTGVDGYTF
DNA: TGTGCCAGCAGCAAAACTCTAACAGGGGTGGATGGCTACACCTTC

D: NA
size: NA
V: TRBV19
J: TRBJ2-2
CDR3: CASRASPRTGELFF
DNA: TGTGCCAGTAGAGCTAGCCCGAGGACCGGGGAGCTGTTTTTT

D: TRBD2
size: NA
V: TRBV14
J: TRBJ2-2
CDR3: CASSHILAGSNTGELFF
DNA: TGTGCCAGCAGCCACATACTAGCGGGGTCGAACACCGGGGAGCTGTTTTTT

D: TRBD1
size: NA
V: TRBV28
J: TRBJ1-6
CDR3: CASSPQDRINSPLHF
DNA: TGTGCCAGCAGCCCACAGGACAGGATTAATTCACCCCTCCACTTT

D: NA
size: once
V: TRBV29-1
J: TRBJ2-6
CDR3: CSAWGGVNSGANVLTF
DNA: TGCAGCGCTTGGGGGGGCGTGAACTCTGGGGCCAACGTCCTGACTTTC

D: TRBD1
size: once
V: TRBV27
J: TRBJ2-7
CDR3: CASSFKAQGVDEQYF
DNA: TGTGCCAGCAGTTTCAAGGCACAGGGGGTGGACGAGCAGTACTTC

D: NA
size: NA
V: TRBV14
J: TRBJ2-7
CDR3: CASSPRLGGRHEQYF
DNA: TGTGCCAGCAGCCCCCGACTAGGGGGCCGCCACGAGCAGTACTTC

D: NA
size: NA
V: TRBV29-1
J: TRBJ2-1
CDR3: CSVGGLFYNEQFF
DNA: TGCAGCGTTGGAGGGCTCTTCTACAATGAGCAGTTCTTC

D: TRBD1
size: NA
V: TRBV13
J: TRBJ1-1
CDR3: CASRRIGQAVEAFF
DNA: TGTGCCAGCAGACGAATCGGACAGGCCGTTGAAGCTTTCTTT

D: NA
size: NA
V: TRBV29-1
J: TRBJ2-7
CDR3: CSVVTAPPYEQHF
DNA: TGCAGCGTTGTGACAGCCCCTCCATACGAGCAGCACTTC

D: NA
size: NA
V: TRBV18
J: TRBJ2-7
CDR3: CASSASAFSHYDEQYF
DNA: TGTGCCAGCTCAGCATCAGCCTTTTCCCACTACGACGAGCAGTACTTC

D: NA
size: NA
V: TRBV15
J: TRBJ2-5
CDR3: CATSLSRETYQETQYF
DNA: TGTGCCACCAGCCTCAGTCGGGAGACCTACCAAGAGACCCAGTACTTC

D: NA
size: NA
V: TRBV29-1
J: TRBJ2-5
CDR3: CSVGSKETQYF
DNA: TGCAGCGTTGGTAGTAAAGAGACCCAGTACTTC

D: TRBD1
size: NA
V: TRBV19
J: TRBJ2-1
CDR3: CASSGGPGTGDNEQFF
DNA: TGTGCCAGTAGTGGGGGGCCGGGGACAGGGGATAATGAGCAGTTCTTC

D: NA
size: NA
V: TRBV13
J: TRBJ2-5
CDR3: CASSFQNTRCYF
DNA: TGTGCCAGCAGCTTTCAAAACACCCGTTGTTACTTC

D: NA
size: NA
V: TRBV28
J: TRBJ2-2
CDR3: CASSPDTANTGELFF
DNA: TGTGCCAGCTCCCCTGACACCGCGAACACCGGGGAGCTGTTTTTT

D: NA
size: NA
V: TRBV7-2
J: TRBJ2-3
CDR3: CASSEPSTDTQYF
DNA: TGTGCCAGCAGCGAGCCCTCCACAGATACGCAGTATTTT

D: NA
size: NA
V: TRBV28
J: TRBJ1-2
CDR3: CASNRSFYGYTF
DNA: TGTGCCAGCAATCGGTCATTTTATGGCTACACCTTC

D: NA
size: NA
V: TRBV30
J: TRBJ2-7
CDR3: CAWSPGTPYEQYF
DNA: TGTGCCTGGAGTCCGGGAACCCCCTACGAGCAGTACTTC

D: NA
size: NA
V: TRBV5-1
J: TRBJ2-7
CDR3: CASTKGGLLSYEQYF
DNA: TGCGCCAGCACGAAGGGTGGACTGCTCTCCTACGAGCAGTACTTC

D: NA
size: few
V: TRBV4-3
J: TRBJ1-5
CDR3: CASSQDGNQPQHF
DNA: TGCGCCAGCAGCCAAGACGGTAATCAGCCCCAGCATTTT

D: NA
size: NA
V: TRBV5-4
J: TRBJ2-5
CDR3: CASSLNGLQETQYF
DNA: TGTGCCAGCAGCCTAAATGGGCTGCAAGAGACCCAGTACTTC

D: NA
size: NA
V: TRBV4-1
J: TRBJ2-3
CDR3: CASSQEPGLARSTQYF
DNA: TGCGCCAGCAGCCAGGAGCCGGGACTCGCTCGATCTACGCAGTATTTT

D: TRBD1
size: NA
V: TRBV19
J: TRBJ1-1
CDR3: CASSKPGQGYTEAFF
DNA: TGTGCCAGTAGTAAACCGGGACAGGGTTACACTGAAGCTTTCTTT

D: NA
size: NA
V: TRBV10-1
J: TRBJ2-7
CDR3: CASSEGLEYEQYF
DNA: TGCGCCAGCAGTGAGGGTCTGGAGTACGAGCAGTACTTC

D: TRBD2
size: once
V: TRBV19
J: TRBJ2-7
CDR3: CASSIIFGRGLANYEQYF
DNA: TGTGCCAGTAGTATCATCTTCGGCCGCGGACTAGCCAACTACGAGCAGTACTTC

D: TRBD1
size: NA
V: TRBV7-9
J: TRBJ2-5
CDR3: CASSLATGGIETQYF
DNA: TGTGCCAGCAGCTTAGCGACAGGGGGCATTGAGACCCAGTACTTC

D: TRBD2
size: NA
V: TRBV14
J: TRBJ2-5
CDR3: CASSPGKRGLVRETQYF
DNA: TGTGCCAGCAGCCCGGGGAAGCGGGGGCTCGTGAGGGAGACCCAGTACTTC

D: TRBD1
size: NA
V: TRBV4-1
J: TRBJ2-5
CDR3: CASSPTPGTGNTLETQYF
DNA: TGCGCCAGCAGCCCAACTCCCGGGACAGGGAACACCCTAGAGACCCAGTACTTC